This T cell receptor beta chain was identified in a study of Ad26.COV2.S vaccination and SARS-CoV-2 variants. Study information: Ad26.COV2.S shots went into the muscle once or twice, 56 days apart.

The treatment denotes: 15 to 20 received Ad26.COV2.S at low or high dose, single or two shots; about five received placebo; per-sample allocation not given. Collection of the samples took place on day 63 after the first injection of vaccine or placebo. Adults aged 18-55 years in Boston included the donor. Vaccination used an Ad26 vector expressing Wuhan-strain SARS-CoV-2 spike. This CDR3 region has 12 residues. From germline, CDR1 is SGHNT and CDR2 YYREEE (reference sequence). V shed 2 bases and J shed 3 bases, with 5 bases lying between them. Some clones are missing from TCRdb's copy, which holds only in-frame ones; the method was immunoSEQ multiplex PCR. The top ten hold around 3.4% of the sample, which has some 390,000 clones, 80% to 90% seen once.

This specimen consisted of peripheral blood, obtained in a trial of Ad26.COV2.S vaccine versus placebo. The chain employs TRBV5-4 and TRBJ1-1; D is ambiguous. This clonotype was sampled from a person aged 18-65 years who received the Ad26.COV2.S COVID-19 vaccine or a placebo. The CDR3 DNA reads TGTGCCAGCAGCTTACTGGACACTGAAGCTTTCTTT. As protein: CASSLLDTEAFF.